One T cell receptor beta chain is described in this entry. Its antigen is not yet known. It has no much larger one-base neighbor in the sample; base qualities were not kept. The data belong to a study of response to subunit inactivated influenza vaccine (dated by TCRdb to 2017 to 2018). About the investigation overall: To follow how T cells responded to a trivalent subunit inactivated influenza vaccine, the researchers relied on deep quantitative profiling of the T cell receptor repertoire.

Overall results and qualifications from the work: It was suggested by the authors that each seasonal influenza vaccination may recruit only a limited number of new T cells.

Library creation used RT-PCR. Sequencing was performed on an Illumina HiSeq 2500. Clones were called with MiXCR by TCRdb after fastp trimmed the public reads at Q25, and only in-frame beta chains were retained. Every CDR3 protein is listed once, alongside the most common genes and DNA of its rows. The table for this sample lists about 610,000 distinct CDR3 sequences; 12% to 15% of them were counted only once. Together, the top ten hold 11% of the sample. Ends trimmed: V by 2 bases, J by 2 bases; bases unmatched to a gene: 6. According to the germline V gene, CDR1 reads ENHRY and CDR2 reads SYGVKD. Spanning cysteine to phenylalanine, the CDR3 consists of 15 amino acids. The entry retains the CDR3 DNA only, 45 bases that are in frame from base 1.

This TCR derives from a man in his forties or fifties who received an inactivated influenza vaccine. Donor details come from another sample of the same person, matched by shared clones. The sequences come from PBMCs from blood, collected about 12 days after vaccination. The rearrangement joined TRBV10-3 to TRBJ2-7; 7 middle bases align to TRBD1. This receptor has the CDR3 CAISEETGYPYEQYF. The DNA sequence is given as TGTGCCATCAGTGAGGAGACAGGGTACCCCTACGAGCAGTACTTC.